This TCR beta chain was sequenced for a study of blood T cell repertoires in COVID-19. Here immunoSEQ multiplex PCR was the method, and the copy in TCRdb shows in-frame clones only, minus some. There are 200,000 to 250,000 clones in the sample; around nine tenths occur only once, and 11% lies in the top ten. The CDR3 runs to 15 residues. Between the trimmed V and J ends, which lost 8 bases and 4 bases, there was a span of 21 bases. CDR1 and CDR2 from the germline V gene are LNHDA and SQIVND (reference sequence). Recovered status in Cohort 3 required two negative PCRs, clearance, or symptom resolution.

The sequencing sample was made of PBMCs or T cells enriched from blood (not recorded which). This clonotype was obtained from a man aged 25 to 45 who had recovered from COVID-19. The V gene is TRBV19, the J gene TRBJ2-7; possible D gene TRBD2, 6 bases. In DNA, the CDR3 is TGTGCCAGTCGCCTCCACGGAGGGGAGACTTACGAGCAGTACTTC. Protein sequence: CASRLHGGETYEQYF.